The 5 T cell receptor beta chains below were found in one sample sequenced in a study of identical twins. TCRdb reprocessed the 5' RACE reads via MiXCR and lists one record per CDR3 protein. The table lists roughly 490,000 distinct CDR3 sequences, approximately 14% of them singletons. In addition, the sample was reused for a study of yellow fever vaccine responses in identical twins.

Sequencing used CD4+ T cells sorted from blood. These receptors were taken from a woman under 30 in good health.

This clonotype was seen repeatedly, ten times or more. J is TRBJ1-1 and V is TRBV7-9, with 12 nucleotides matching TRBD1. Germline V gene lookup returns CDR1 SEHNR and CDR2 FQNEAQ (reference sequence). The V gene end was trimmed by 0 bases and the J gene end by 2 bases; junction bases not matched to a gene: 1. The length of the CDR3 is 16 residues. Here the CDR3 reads CASSLAGTGGNTEAFF. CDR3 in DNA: TGTGCCAGCAGCTTAGCAGGGACAGGGGGCAACACTGAAGCTTTCTTT.

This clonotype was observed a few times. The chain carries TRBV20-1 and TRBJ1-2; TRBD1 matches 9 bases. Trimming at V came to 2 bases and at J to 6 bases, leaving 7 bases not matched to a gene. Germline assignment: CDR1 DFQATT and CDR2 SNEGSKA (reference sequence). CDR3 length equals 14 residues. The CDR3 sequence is CSARSGQGKDGYTF. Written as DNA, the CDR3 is TGCAGTGCTAGAAGTGGACAGGGGAAGGATGGCTACACCTTC.

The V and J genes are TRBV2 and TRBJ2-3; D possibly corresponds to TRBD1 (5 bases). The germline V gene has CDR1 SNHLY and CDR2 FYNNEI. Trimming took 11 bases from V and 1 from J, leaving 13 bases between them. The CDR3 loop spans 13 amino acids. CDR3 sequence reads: CAVKGQGTDTQYF. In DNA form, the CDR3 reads TGTGCCGTAAAGGGGCAGGGCACAGATACGCAGTATTTT.

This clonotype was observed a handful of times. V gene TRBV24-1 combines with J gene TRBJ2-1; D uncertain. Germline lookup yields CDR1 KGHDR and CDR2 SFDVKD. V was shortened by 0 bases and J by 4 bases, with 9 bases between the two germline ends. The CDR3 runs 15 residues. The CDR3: CATSDLESAYNEQFF. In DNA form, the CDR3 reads TGTGCCACCAGTGATTTGGAGTCAGCATACAATGAGCAGTTCTTC.

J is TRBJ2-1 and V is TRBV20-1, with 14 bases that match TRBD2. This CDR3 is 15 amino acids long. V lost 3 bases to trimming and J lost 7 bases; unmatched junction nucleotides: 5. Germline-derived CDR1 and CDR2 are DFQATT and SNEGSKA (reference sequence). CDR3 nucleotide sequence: TGCAGTGCTAGTAGGACTAGCGGGGGGATAAATGAGCAGTTCTTC. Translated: CSASRTSGGINEQFF.